Following are 23 T cell receptor beta chains from one sample sequenced in a study of T cells in tumors after PD-1 blockade. The repertoire was sequenced with immunoSEQ multiplex PCR; TCRdb's copy has only in-frame clones and lacks some. The data show about 20,000 clones, with around 80% seen just once and 26% held by the top ten. Sequencing used PBMCs, obtained before anti-PD-1 treatment. These receptors came from a human donor with basal cell carcinoma.

V gene TRBV6-2 or TRBV6-3 combines with J gene TRBJ2-5, with 8 positions matching TRBD1. This CDR3 comprises 17 residues. Trimming cost V 4 bases and J 1 base; bases outside gene matches: 11. Germline V gene sequence: CDR1 MNHEY, CDR2 SVGEGT. The CDR3 region has the DNA TGTGCCAGCAGTTGCGATCCCCACAGGGGGTGCCAAGAGACCCAGTACTTC. It specifies CASSCDPHRGCQETQYF.

This chain links TRBV11-3 with TRBJ2-7, with D unclear. V was trimmed by 5 bases and J by 0 bases, leaving 11 bases between them. The V gene's germline CDR1 is SGHNT and CDR2 YENEEA. This CDR3 contains 14 residues. CDR3 bases: TGTGCCAGCAGCCCCTCCACTTTCTCCTACGAGCAGTACTTC. As protein: CASSPSTFSYEQYF.

The chain employs TRBV5-1 and TRBJ2-2; D is tentatively TRBD1 or TRBD2 (5 bases each). Between the trimmed V and J ends, which lost 6 bases and 0 bases, there was a span of 15 bases. The CDR3 length is 16 residues. Germline values: CDR1 SGHRS, CDR2 YFSETQ. CDR3 sequence (DNA): TGCGCCAGCACAAATCCGGGACCCACGAACACCGGGGAGCTGTTTTTT. This translates into CASTNPGPTNTGELFF. Variable domain in full (rest from reference TRBV5-1 and TRBJ2-2): KAGVTQTPRYLIKTRGQQVTLSCSPISGHRSVSWYQQTPGQGLQFLFEYFSETQRNKGNFPGRFSGRQFSNSRSEMNVSTLELGDSALYLCASTNPGPTNTGELFFGEGSRLTVL.

This clone was seen once. The rearrangement joins TRBV7-2 to TRBJ1-4; 7 bases are a match to TRBD1. Trimming at V came to 4 bases and at J to 4 bases, leaving 3 bases not matched to a gene. CDR3 length equals 14 residues. Germline-derived CDR1 and CDR2 are SGHTA and FQGNSA. The CDR3 region is CASSWGQSNEKLFF. DNA of the CDR3: TGTGCCAGCAGCTGGGGACAGAGTAATGAAAAACTGTTTTTT. Looking up the rest from reference TRBV7-2 and TRBJ1-4 gives the full variable domain: GAGVSQSPSNKVTEKGKDVELRCDPISGHTALYWYRQSLGQGLEFLIYFQGNSAPDKSGLPSDRFSAERTGGSVSTLTIQRTQQEDSAVYLCASSWGQSNEKLFFGSGTQLSVL.

The gene calls are TRBV12-3 or TRBV12-4 and TRBJ2-7; D is undetermined. The CDR3 consists of 12 residues. V lost 6 bases and J lost 7, with 13 bases in between. DNA for the CDR3: TGTGCCAGCAGCTACGCCTCCTTAGAGCAGTACTTC. Translated, it gives CASSYASLEQYF.

V and J are TRBV28 and TRBJ1-5, with TRBD1 as a possible D gene (5 bases). Between the trimmed V and J ends, which lost 6 bases and 0 bases, there was a span of 21 bases. This CDR3 is 18 amino acids long. Germline values: CDR1 MDHEN, CDR2 SYDVKM. The CDR3 DNA follows: TGTGCCAGCAGCGTCCCGGGTCTGGGGGGATATAGCAATCAGCCCCAGCATTTT. Amino acid sequence: CASSVPGLGGYSNQPQHF. Using reference TRBV28 and TRBJ1-5 for the parts outside the CDR3, the full variable domain is DVKVTQSSRYLVKRTGEKVFLECVQDMDHENMFWYRQDPGLGLRLIYFSYDVKMKEKGDIPEGYSVSREKKERFSLILESASTNQTSMYLCASSVPGLGGYSNQPQHFGDGTRLSIL.

Concerning this clone: This same CDR3 is encoded by further DNA sequences in the sample. The chain employs TRBV2 and TRBJ2-1; TRBD2 aligns across 9 bases. The germline V gene has CDR1 SNHLY and CDR2 FYNNEI. There are 19 residues in the CDR3. The CDR3 region is CPSCDGGAREGSSYNEQFF. Written as DNA, the CDR3 is TGTCCCTCCTGTGATGGGGGGGCGCGGGAGGGGAGCTCCTACAATGAGCAGTTCTTC. The complete variable domain, with remaining parts taken from reference TRBV2 and TRBJ2-1, reads EPEVTQTPSHQVTQMGQEVILRCVPISNHLYFYWYRQILGQKVEFLVSFYNNEISEKSEIFDDQFSVERPDGSNFTLKIRSTKLEDSAMYFCPSCDGGAREGSSYNEQFFGPGTRLTVL.

The CDR3 bases are TGTGCCAGCAGTGAAATTTTGGACAGGGATTCCGAGCAGTACTTC. It specifies CASSEILDRDSEQYF. The chain couples TRBV6-1 to TRBJ2-7, with 8 bases fitting TRBD1. V lost 2 bases to trimming and J lost 6 bases; unmatched junction nucleotides: 9. Looked up from germline, CDR1 is MNHNS and CDR2 is SASEGT. The CDR3 length is 15 residues.

This clone was detected only a few times. V usage is TRBV2 and J usage is TRBJ1-1; the D is unclear. CDR3 length: 13 residues. Germline V gives CDR1 SNHLY, CDR2 FYNNEI. V lost 2 bases and J 1 base, leaving 5 bases between the germline ends. The CDR3 reads CASSELENTEAFF. In nucleotides, the CDR3 is TGTGCCAGCAGTGAATTGGAGAACACTGAAGCTTTCTTT. The whole variable domain, filled in from reference TRBV2 and TRBJ1-1, reads EPEVTQTPSHQVTQMGQEVILRCVPISNHLYFYWYRQILGQKVEFLVSFYNNEISEKSEIFDDQFSVERPDGSNFTLKIRSTKLEDSAMYFCASSELENTEAFFGQGTRLTVV.

The chain recombines TRBV27 with TRBJ1-6; TRBD1 agrees at 7 bases. The J segment lost 6 bases and the V segment lost 2 bases, leaving 4 bases of the junction unmatched. The CDR3 sequence is 15 residues long. Germline V lookup: CDR1 MNHEY, CDR2 SMNVEV (reference sequence). CDR3 loop: CASSLARGPNSPLHF. The CDR3 nucleotides read TGTGCCAGCAGTTTAGCGAGGGGGCCTAATTCACCCCTCCACTTT.

The chain couples TRBV10-2 to TRBJ2-3, with 8 positions matching TRBD1. This CDR3 spans 13 amino acids. The V and J ends lost 11 bases and 3 bases, in that order; junction bases with no gene match: 7. CDR1 is WSHSY and CDR2 is SAAADI in the germline V gene. The DNA for the CDR3 is TGCGCCGCCACCGGGACAGGAACAGATACGCAGTATTTT. Translation: CAATGTGTDTQYF.

This rearrangement joins TRBV3-1 (or the pseudogene TRBV3-2) to TRBJ1-2; 12 nucleotides agree with TRBD1. The junction had 1 base not matched to a gene; V was cut back by 4 bases and J by 4 bases. The CDR3 consists of 14 residues. Germline V gene lookup returns CDR1 LGHDT and CDR2 YNNKEL (reference sequence). The CDR3 protein is CASSPGQGAYGYTF. In DNA, the CDR3 is TGTGCCAGCAGCCCGGGACAGGGGGCCTATGGCTACACCTTC.

This clone has just one count. The chain employs TRBV10-3 and TRBJ2-3; D is possibly TRBD2 (5 bases). Trimming pared 5 bases from V and 4 bases from J, leaving 19 bases between. This CDR3 spans 16 amino acids. In germline, CDR1 is ENHRY, CDR2 SYGVKD. This CDR3 reads CAISPQGEGRADTQYF. The CDR3 nucleotides are TGTGCCATCAGTCCCCAAGGAGAGGGAAGGGCAGATACGCAGTATTTT.

This sequence joins TRBV28 and TRBJ1-5; no reliable D call. The germline CDR1 and CDR2 sequences are MDHEN and SYDVKM. This CDR3 has 16 amino acids. V lost 2 bases to trimming and J lost 6 bases, with 17 bases between them. The CDR3 region is CASSLTQAPGRQPQHF. The CDR3 nucleotides read TGTGCCAGCAGTTTAACGCAGGCCCCTGGGCGTCAGCCCCAGCATTTT.

The chain carries TRBV6-2 or TRBV6-3 and TRBJ2-5; unclear D gene. The V gene lost 3 bases and the J gene lost 2 bases, with 10 bases spanning the gap. The germline gives CDR1 MNHEY, CDR2 SVGEGT. There are 14 residues in the CDR3. CDR3 in DNA: TGTGCCAGCAGTTATTCGGTTATACAAGAGACCCAGTACTTC. Encoded protein: CASSYSVIQETQYF.

The V call is TRBV5-1, the J call TRBJ2-2; 13 bases align to TRBD2. This CDR3 has 14 residues. Germline CDR1 SGHRS, CDR2 YFSETQ. The CDR3 region is CPSGGLAGTGELFF. The CDR3 DNA reads as TGCCCTAGCGGGGGACTAGCGGGGACCGGGGAGCTGTTTTTT.

The J gene is TRBJ1-5, the V gene TRBV6-5; no firm D call. Germline CDR1 MNHEY, CDR2 SVGAGI. The CDR3 is 13 amino acids. Trimming pared 6 bases from V and 5 bases from J, leaving 11 bases between. Written as DNA, the CDR3 is TGTGCCAGCAGCCGACGGCGAGATCAGCCCCAGCATTTT. Residues: CASSRRRDQPQHF.

This clone was seen only a few times. This chain connects TRBV5-6 to TRBJ2-2; a possible D gene is TRBD2 (6 bases). CDR3 length equals 14 residues. The V gene's germline CDR1 is SGHDT and CDR2 YYEEEE. The ends were cut back, 0 bases at V and 3 bases at J, with 6 bases in the middle. This CDR3 reads CASSLGGDTGELFF. The CDR3 coding sequence is TGTGCCAGCAGCTTGGGGGGGGACACCGGGGAGCTGTTTTTT.

The sample holds one count of this clone. For the CDR3, the DNA is TGTGCCACCCGGGGTAGCATGAACACTGAAGCTTTCTTT. It translates to CATRGSMNTEAFF. The V call is TRBV2, the J call TRBJ1-1; no reliable D call. CDR3 size: 13 residues. Trimming stripped 10 bases from V and 0 bases from J, with 12 bases between. In germline, CDR1 is SNHLY, CDR2 FYNNEI.

This clone was picked up one time. The rearrangement links TRBV5-4 to TRBJ2-5; the match to TRBD2 covers 13 bases. V was clipped by 0 bases and J by 4 bases; unmatched bases: 3. The germline V gene has CDR1 SGHNT and CDR2 YYREEE (reference sequence). The CDR3 has 16 residues. DNA for the CDR3: TGTGCCAGCAGCTTGGCGGGGACTAGCGGGACAGAGACCCAGTACTTC. It yields the protein CASSLAGTSGTETQYF.

The chain employs TRBV6-2 or TRBV6-3 and TRBJ2-3; 13 bases fit TRBD2. Germline CDR1 and CDR2: MNHEY and SVGEGT. After removal of 6 bases from V and 6 bases from J, the junction contained 9 bases not matched to a gene. CDR3 length equals 16 residues. CDR3 sequence: CASSEKLAGGPDTQYF. In DNA form, the CDR3 reads TGTGCCAGCAGCGAGAAACTAGCGGGGGGGCCGGATACGCAGTATTTT.

The chain has TRBV6-5 and TRBJ1-1; D remains ambiguous. Germline V gene sequence: CDR1 MNHEY, CDR2 SVGAGI. The CDR3 extends over 13 amino acids. The V end was cut by 2 bases, the J end by 4 bases, with 8 bases between. The CDR3 nucleotides read TGTGCCAGCAGTTACAGGGAGGGCACTGAAGCTTTCTTT. Residues: CASSYREGTEAFF.

A single count supports this clone. The V call is TRBV3-1 (or the pseudogene TRBV3-2), the J call TRBJ2-3; D unresolved. Trimming removed 0 bases from V and 2 bases from J, with 6 bases in between. There are 14 residues in the CDR3. In germline, CDR1 is LGHDT, CDR2 YNNKEL (reference sequence). The DNA of the CDR3 is TGTGCCAGCAGCCAAGATCCCCACACAGATACGCAGTATTTT. Translating it yields CASSQDPHTDTQYF.